This is a list of T cell receptor beta chains from one sample in a study of T cells in Graves' hyperthyroidism and ophthalmopathy. TCRdb analysed the multiplex PCR reads with MiXCR anew, one entry per CDR3 protein. The sample carries about 400,000 distinct CDR3 sequences, approximately 15% recorded once. Sequenced material: blood. These receptors were collected from a young woman with Graves' ophthalmopathy. Both conserved end residues are part of each CDR3. Each record gives: clone size, J gene, V gene, D gene, CDR3 DNA, CDR3 protein. A D gene is named only where the DNA matches it firmly. Some rows have no size entry. The others give once, few or many, or a class for an expanded clone.

abundance: many
j_gene: TRBJ1-5
v_gene: TRBV12-3/TRBV12-4
d_gene: TRBD1
CDR3nt: TGTGCCAGCAGCCGTAGACAGGGTGGGGATCAGCCCCAGCATTTT
CDR3aa: CASSRRQGGDQPQHF

abundance: many
j_gene: TRBJ1-6
v_gene: TRBV3-1
d_gene: NA
CDR3nt: TGTGCCAGCAGACCCGATCGGTCGAATTCACCCCTCCACTTT
CDR3aa: CASRPDRSNSPLHF

abundance: many
j_gene: TRBJ2-7
v_gene: TRBV30
d_gene: NA
CDR3nt: TGTGCCTGGAGTGTACTCCAGACCTACGAGCAGTACTTC
CDR3aa: CAWSVLQTYEQYF

abundance: many
j_gene: TRBJ1-2
v_gene: TRBV27
d_gene: NA
CDR3nt: TGTGCCAGCAGAGCATTAGCTGGTGGGTATGGCTACACCTTC
CDR3aa: CASRALAGGYGYTF

abundance: few
j_gene: TRBJ1-2
v_gene: TRBV6-6
d_gene: TRBD1
CDR3nt: TGTGCCAGCAGTTACACAGGGGCGGTCACCTTC
CDR3aa: CASSYTGAVTF

abundance: many
j_gene: TRBJ2-7
v_gene: TRBV29-1
d_gene: NA
CDR3nt: TGCAGCGTTGTCGCCAGAGACTACGAGCAGTACTTC
CDR3aa: CSVVARDYEQYF

abundance: many
j_gene: TRBJ1-5
v_gene: TRBV20-1
d_gene: TRBD1
CDR3nt: TGCAGTGCTAGAGATTTCCTCGACAGGGGAAGCAATCAGCCCCAGCATTTT
CDR3aa: CSARDFLDRGSNQPQHF

abundance: many
j_gene: TRBJ2-7
v_gene: TRBV12-3/TRBV12-4
d_gene: NA
CDR3nt: TGTGCCAGCAGTCAGTCAACAGGAAGGTACGAGCAGTACTTC
CDR3aa: CASSQSTGRYEQYF

abundance: many
j_gene: TRBJ2-5
v_gene: TRBV12-3/TRBV12-4
d_gene: TRBD2
CDR3nt: TGTGCCAGCAGTTTGACTAGCCCTCAAGAGACCCAGTACTTC
CDR3aa: CASSLTSPQETQYF

abundance: many
j_gene: TRBJ1-4
v_gene: TRBV7-9
d_gene: TRBD1
CDR3nt: TGTGCCAGCAGCCAGGACAGGGGGCGCCGAATAGAAAAACTGTTTTTT
CDR3aa: CASSQDRGRRIEKLFF

abundance: many
j_gene: TRBJ1-1
v_gene: TRBV6-2/TRBV6-3
d_gene: NA
CDR3nt: TGTGCCAGCAGTGGGGGGGGCCGTGAAGCTTTCTTT
CDR3aa: CASSGGGREAFF

abundance: many
j_gene: TRBJ2-5
v_gene: TRBV9
d_gene: NA
CDR3nt: TGTGCCAGCAGCGTAGACCCTACGGGTGGGAGAGAGACCCAGTACTTC
CDR3aa: CASSVDPTGGRETQYF

abundance: few
j_gene: TRBJ2-5
v_gene: TRBV7-2
d_gene: NA
CDR3nt: TGTGCCAGCAGCTTAGGAGTAGTGGGGTCAGGTGAGACCCAGTACTTC
CDR3aa: CASSLGVVGSGETQYF

abundance: many
j_gene: TRBJ1-5
v_gene: TRBV6-2/TRBV6-3
d_gene: TRBD1
CDR3nt: TGTGCCAGCAGGGTACCCACGGGACAGGGGGTTCAGCCCCAGCATTTT
CDR3aa: CASRVPTGQGVQPQHF

abundance: many
j_gene: TRBJ2-5
v_gene: TRBV10-3
d_gene: NA
CDR3nt: TGTGCCATCAGTGTTTCTACCGAGGGAAGCCCTTCACAGGGATGGGAGACCCAGTACTTC
CDR3aa: CAISVSTEGSPSQGWETQYF

abundance: many
j_gene: TRBJ1-1
v_gene: TRBV6-1
d_gene: NA
CDR3nt: TGTGCCAGCTCGGAGAACACTGAAGCTTTCTTT
CDR3aa: CASSENTEAFF

abundance: many
j_gene: TRBJ2-5
v_gene: TRBV5-1
d_gene: NA
CDR3nt: TGCGCCAGCACCCAAGCGGGTGGCCAAGAGACCCAGTACTTC
CDR3aa: CASTQAGGQETQYF

abundance: many
j_gene: TRBJ1-1
v_gene: TRBV3-1
d_gene: TRBD1
CDR3nt: TGTGCCAGCAGCCAAGCGGGGGACAGGGGGTTAGAAGCTTTCTTT
CDR3aa: CASSQAGDRGLEAFF

abundance: many
j_gene: TRBJ2-6
v_gene: TRBV6-1
d_gene: NA
CDR3nt: TGTGCCAGCAGTGCCTTCCTCTCCGGGTCCGAGTCGTCGCTCGGGGCCAACGTCCTGACTTTC
CDR3aa: CASSAFLSGSESSLGANVLTF

abundance: few
j_gene: TRBJ2-7
v_gene: TRBV29-1
d_gene: NA
CDR3nt: TGCAGCATAGGGGGGCCTGGACAGCGCAGCACCTACGAGCAGTACTTC
CDR3aa: CSIGGPGQRSTYEQYF

abundance: NA
j_gene: TRBJ2-5
v_gene: TRBV14
d_gene: NA
CDR3nt: TGTGCCAGCAGCCAAGGCGGGTGGGAGACCCAGTACTTC
CDR3aa: CASSQGGWETQYF

abundance: many
j_gene: TRBJ1-1
v_gene: TRBV6-1
d_gene: NA
CDR3nt: TGTGCCAGCAGTTCCCCATCCGGGACAACTAACACTGAAGCTTTCTTT
CDR3aa: CASSSPSGTTNTEAFF

abundance: few
j_gene: TRBJ2-1
v_gene: TRBV4-1
d_gene: NA
CDR3nt: TGCGCCAGCAGCCCGACCCGTCGCAATGAGCAGTTCTTC
CDR3aa: CASSPTRRNEQFF

abundance: many
j_gene: TRBJ2-2
v_gene: TRBV6-1
d_gene: NA
CDR3nt: TGTGCCAGCAGTCACGCGAACACCGGGGAGCTGTTTTTT
CDR3aa: CASSHANTGELFF

abundance: many
j_gene: TRBJ2-1
v_gene: TRBV30
d_gene: TRBD2
CDR3nt: TGTGCCTTGGTGTCCAAACTAGCGGGGGGGCCAGTCGATGAGCAGTTCTTC
CDR3aa: CALVSKLAGGPVDEQFF

abundance: many
j_gene: TRBJ2-2
v_gene: TRBV24-1
d_gene: NA
CDR3nt: TGTGCCACCAGTGCTTCGGGGAGCACCGGGGAGCTGTTTTTT
CDR3aa: CATSASGSTGELFF

abundance: NA
j_gene: TRBJ1-6
v_gene: TRBV20-1
d_gene: NA
CDR3nt: TGCAGTGCTAGAGGTAATTCCGGGACACCCTCACCCCTCCACTTT
CDR3aa: CSARGNSGTPSPLHF

abundance: NA
j_gene: TRBJ2-2
v_gene: TRBV27
d_gene: NA
CDR3nt: TGTGCCAGCAGTCGACCCCAGGGACAGAACACCGGGGAGCTGTTTTTT
CDR3aa: CASSRPQGQNTGELFF

abundance: many
j_gene: TRBJ2-7
v_gene: TRBV27
d_gene: TRBD1
CDR3nt: TGTGCCAGCAGGTCTCAAAGGACAGGTATTCGCGAGCAGTACTTC
CDR3aa: CASRSQRTGIREQYF

abundance: many
j_gene: TRBJ2-1
v_gene: TRBV7-9
d_gene: NA
CDR3nt: TGTGCCAGCAGCTTAGCGCACCAGCGTAGGCATGAGCAGTTCTTC
CDR3aa: CASSLAHQRRHEQFF

abundance: many
j_gene: TRBJ1-2
v_gene: TRBV5-1
d_gene: TRBD1
CDR3nt: TGCGCCAGCAGCTTCGACAGGGTGGGTGGCTACACCTTC
CDR3aa: CASSFDRVGGYTF

abundance: many
j_gene: TRBJ2-3
v_gene: TRBV7-8
d_gene: TRBD2
CDR3nt: TGTGCCAGCAGCTTCCCTGGACTAGCGGGGGGCCACGACACAGATACGCAGTATTTT
CDR3aa: CASSFPGLAGGHDTDTQYF

abundance: NA
j_gene: TRBJ1-1
v_gene: TRBV7-9
d_gene: NA
CDR3nt: TGTGCCAGCAGCCCCCGATCGGGAGGGAACACTGAAGCTTTCTTT
CDR3aa: CASSPRSGGNTEAFF

abundance: many
j_gene: TRBJ2-5
v_gene: TRBV29-1
d_gene: TRBD1
CDR3nt: TGCAGCGTTGCCGTACGGACAGGGGAGGGGGAGACCCAGTACTTC
CDR3aa: CSVAVRTGEGETQYF

abundance: many
j_gene: TRBJ2-2
v_gene: TRBV2
d_gene: NA
CDR3nt: TGTGCCAGCAGTGAATTGGGTGGGGAGCTGTTTTTT
CDR3aa: CASSELGGELFF

abundance: many
j_gene: TRBJ2-7
v_gene: TRBV11-2
d_gene: NA
CDR3nt: TGTGCCAGCAGCTTAGATATATTTACCTACGAGCAGTACTTC
CDR3aa: CASSLDIFTYEQYF